The sequence of this TCR beta chain was determined in a study of vaccination and CD4 T cells after COVID-19. Cultured CD4+ T cell DNA underwent sequencing with the Oncomine TCR Beta short-read assay. MiXCR, run by TCRdb on the PCR reads, gives a single entry per CDR3 protein. Of about 15,000 distinct CDR3 sequences in the sample, roughly 54% are singletons; the top ten hold 10% to 15%. To note about this clonotype: The antigen is undetermined.

Trimming took off 5 bases at V and 10 bases at J, with 14 bases between the two ends. Germline CDR1 reads MDHEN; CDR2 reads SYDVKM. This CDR3 comprises 12 residues. Documented treatment: roughly 10-day PBMC culture with coronavirus spike peptide pools or control peptides (ViraFEST assay). The sample comprised CD4+ T cells from blood, cultured in vitro. The rearrangement uses TRBV28 and TRBJ1-2; D may be TRBD1 (6 bases). This receptor was obtained from a human donor who had recovered from COVID-19. CDR3 residues: CASSKRTDFYTF. Here the CDR3 DNA reads TGTGCCAGCAGTAAGAGGACAGATTTCTACACCTTC.